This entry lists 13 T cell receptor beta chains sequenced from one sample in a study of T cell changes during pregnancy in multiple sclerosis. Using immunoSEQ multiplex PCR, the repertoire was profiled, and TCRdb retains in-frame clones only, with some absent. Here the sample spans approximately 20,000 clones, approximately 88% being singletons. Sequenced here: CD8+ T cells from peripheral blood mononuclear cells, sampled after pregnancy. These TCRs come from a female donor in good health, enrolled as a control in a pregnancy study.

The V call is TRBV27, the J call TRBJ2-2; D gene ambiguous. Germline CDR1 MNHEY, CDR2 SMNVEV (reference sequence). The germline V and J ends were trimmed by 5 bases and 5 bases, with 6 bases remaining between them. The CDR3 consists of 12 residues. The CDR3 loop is CASSRQTGELFF. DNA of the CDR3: TGTGCCAGCAGTCGCCAGACCGGGGAGCTGTTTTTT.

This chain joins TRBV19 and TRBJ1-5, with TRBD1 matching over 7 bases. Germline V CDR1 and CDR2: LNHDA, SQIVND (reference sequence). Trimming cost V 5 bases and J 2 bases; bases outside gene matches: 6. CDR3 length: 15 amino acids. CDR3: CASSVAGTGNQPQHF. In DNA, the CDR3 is TGTGCCAGTAGTGTTGCAGGGACAGGCAATCAGCCCCAGCATTTT.

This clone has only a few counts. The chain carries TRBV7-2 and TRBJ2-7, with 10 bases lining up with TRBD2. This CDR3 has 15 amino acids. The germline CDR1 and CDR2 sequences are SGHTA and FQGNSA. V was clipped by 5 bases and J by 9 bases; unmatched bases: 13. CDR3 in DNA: TGTGCCAGCAGCAACCCTAGCGGGGGAGGACTGGGGCAGTACTTC. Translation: CASSNPSGGGLGQYF. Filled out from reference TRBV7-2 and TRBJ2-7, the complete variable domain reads GAGVSQSPSNKVTEKGKDVELRCDPISGHTALYWYRQSLGQGLEFLIYFQGNSAPDKSGLPSDRFSAERTGGSVSTLTIQRTQQEDSAVYLCASSNPSGGGLGQYFGPGTRLTVT.

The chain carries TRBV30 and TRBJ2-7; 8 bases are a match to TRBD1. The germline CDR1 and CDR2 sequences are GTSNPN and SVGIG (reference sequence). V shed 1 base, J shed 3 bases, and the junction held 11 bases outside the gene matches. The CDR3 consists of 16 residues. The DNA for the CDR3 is TGTGCCTGGAGTGGGCTAGACAGGGGTTTTTTCTACGAGCAGTACTTC. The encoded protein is CAWSGLDRGFFYEQYF.

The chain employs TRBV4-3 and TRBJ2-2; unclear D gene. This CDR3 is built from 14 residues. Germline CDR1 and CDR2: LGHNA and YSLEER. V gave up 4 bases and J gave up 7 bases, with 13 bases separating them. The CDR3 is CASSLSRLGGELFF. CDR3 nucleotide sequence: TGCGCCAGCAGCCTTTCTAGGTTAGGCGGGGAGCTGTTTTTT.

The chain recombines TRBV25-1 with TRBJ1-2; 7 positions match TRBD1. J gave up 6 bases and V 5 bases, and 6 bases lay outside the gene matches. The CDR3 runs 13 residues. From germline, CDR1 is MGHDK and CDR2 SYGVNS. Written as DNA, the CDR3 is TGTGCCAGCAGTTTAGACAGGGAGGATGGCTACACCTTC. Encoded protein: CASSLDREDGYTF.

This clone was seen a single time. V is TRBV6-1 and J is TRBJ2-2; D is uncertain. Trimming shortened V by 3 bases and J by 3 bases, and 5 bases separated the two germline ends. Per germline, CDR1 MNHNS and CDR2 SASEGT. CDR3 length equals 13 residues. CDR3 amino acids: CASSEGDTGELFF. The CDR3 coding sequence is TGTGCCAGCAGTGAGGGCGACACCGGGGAGCTGTTTTTT.

The CDR3 region has the DNA TGTGCTAGTGGTGAAGCAGCTAGAAATGAAGCTTTCTTT. Its translation: CASGEAARNEAFF. This rearrangement joins TRBV12-5 to TRBJ1-1, with no clear D. V lost 5 bases, J lost 7 bases, and 14 bases lay in between. The CDR3 consists of 13 residues. The germline gives CDR1 LGHNT, CDR2 FRNRAP.

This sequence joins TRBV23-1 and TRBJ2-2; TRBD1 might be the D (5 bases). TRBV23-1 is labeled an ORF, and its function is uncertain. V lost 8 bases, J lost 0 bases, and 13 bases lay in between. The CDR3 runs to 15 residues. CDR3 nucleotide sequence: TGCGCCAGCGGAACGGACACCCCGAACACCGGGGAGCTGTTTTTT. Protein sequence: CASGTDTPNTGELFF.

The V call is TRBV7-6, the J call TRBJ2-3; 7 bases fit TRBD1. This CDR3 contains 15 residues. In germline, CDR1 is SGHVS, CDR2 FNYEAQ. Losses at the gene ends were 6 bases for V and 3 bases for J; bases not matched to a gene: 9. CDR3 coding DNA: TGTGCCAGCAGTCCAAGACAGGGACGGACAGATACGCAGTATTTT. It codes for CASSPRQGRTDTQYF.

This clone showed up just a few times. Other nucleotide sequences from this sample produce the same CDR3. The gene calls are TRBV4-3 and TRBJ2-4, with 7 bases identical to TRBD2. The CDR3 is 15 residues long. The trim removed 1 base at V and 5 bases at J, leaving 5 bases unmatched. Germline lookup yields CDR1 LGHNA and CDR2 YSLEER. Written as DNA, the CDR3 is TGCGCCAGCAGCCAAGTAGTGGGAGGGGAAAACATTCAGTACTTC. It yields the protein CASSQVVGGENIQYF.

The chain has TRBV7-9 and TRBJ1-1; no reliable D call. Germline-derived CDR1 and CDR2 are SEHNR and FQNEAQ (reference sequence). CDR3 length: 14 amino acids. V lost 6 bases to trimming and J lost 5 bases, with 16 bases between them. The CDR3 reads CASRGGLQRTEAFF. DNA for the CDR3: TGTGCCAGCAGAGGAGGGCTTCAGAGGACTGAAGCTTTCTTT.

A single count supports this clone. The CDR3 DNA is TGCGCCAGCAGCTCCTTGGAGGGTGGCACTGAAGCTTTCTTT. Its translation is CASSSLEGGTEAFF. The chain employs TRBV5-1 and TRBJ1-1, with unresolved D. V was shortened by 3 bases and J by 4 bases, with 13 bases between the two germline ends. Germline loops: CDR1 SGHRS, CDR2 YFSETQ. The CDR3 length is 14 residues.